This T cell receptor (beta chain) was sequenced during a study of regulatory T cells in long-lasting Graves disease. A few counts support this clonotype. The time point denotes: persistent/refractory GD, antithyroid drugs over 5 years with positive TRAb. Following extraction of RNA from PBMCs, that RNA was used to make the TCR library. Researchers made TCR beta libraries by using iRepertoire HTBI primers and running Arm-PCR on CDR3 regions. Via MiXCR, TCRdb re-called the multiplex PCR reads, giving one row per CDR3 protein. The sample includes around 400,000 distinct CDR3 sequences, 20% to 25% of them seen just once. The germline V gene encodes CDR1 MNHEY and CDR2 SMNVEV (reference sequence). Deletions cut 7 bases from V and 11 bases from J, with 15 bases between. The CDR3 spans 12 residues.

The receptor was derived from a woman aged 40 to 50 with Graves disease. This chain uses TRBV27 with TRBJ2-4, with unresolved D. Specimen: peripheral blood mononuclear cells (PBMCs), collected when the disease was refractory, from a patient treated with antithyroid drugs. The CDR3 bases are TGTGCCAGCACCGCAAGGACCGGATTTCAGTACTTC. It codes for CASTARTGFQYF.